The sequence of this T cell receptor beta chain was determined in a study of blood T cells in healthy people across ages. Study-level background: Template switching picked up about one barcoded beta molecule for each two T cells.

General observations from the study: More naive CD4+ cells and higher diversity marked long-lived donors relative to aged donors.

Germline CDR1 reads ENHRY; CDR2 reads SYGVKD. The CDR3 is made up of 14 amino acids. This clonotype has more than one count but fewer than ten. Antigen: not known. The junction differs from germline at one of its ends, possibly a read error. Together with a sample-barcoded 5' primer, a J-beta primer mix was included in a second PCR lasting about 6 to 12 cycles. TCRdb independently ran MiXCR on the 5' RACE reads; one entry per CDR3 protein. The sample comprises hundreds of thousands of distinct CDR3 sequences, approximately 65% of which are singletons, and about 27% rests with the top ten. Donors were systemically healthy Caucasian individuals from Russia aged roughly 6 to 100 years.

The rearrangement links TRBV10-3 to TRBJ2-7; 7 bases line up with TRBD1. This clonotype was sampled from a man between 25 and 39 years old in good health. Sequenced sample: blood. The CDR3 reads CASSFYRDSYEQYF. As DNA, the CDR3 is TGTGCCAGCAGTTTCTACCGGGACAGCTACGAGCAGTACTTC.